The clone carrying this T cell receptor (beta chain) was seen a few times. These data come from a study of blood T cell repertoires in COVID-19. Study background: The study drew acute and convalescent COVID-19 samples from the United States, Italy and Spain. In each case, the material was cDNA or gDNA derived from T cells, B-cell-depleted T cells, or PBMCs.

The CDR3 length is 16 residues. Trimming removed 4 bases from V and 0 bases from J, with 12 bases in between. The V gene's germline CDR1 is LGHDT and CDR2 YNNKEL (reference sequence). Authors' methods: How many nucleated cells were present was estimated from reference gene primer amplification. Libraries were prepared by immunoSEQ multiplex PCR; TCRdb keeps only in-frame clonotypes and omits some of them. V and J calls and clone size are copied from that table; D and trimming were computed from the DNA. Counted here are around 72,000 clones, 75% to 90% occurring once; the ten biggest clones make up approximately 18%.

Source material: peripheral blood. The clonotype was recovered from a woman of 80 years or more with acute or convalescent COVID-19. The chain uses TRBV3-1 (or the pseudogene TRBV3-2) and TRBJ1-4; TRBD1 might be the D (6 bases). CDR3 sequence: CASSRLGQTTNEKLFF. CDR3 DNA sequence: TGTGCCAGCAGCCGACTTGGACAGACAACTAATGAAAAACTGTTTTTT.